This paragraph covers one T cell receptor beta chain sequence. Libraries were prepared by immunoSEQ multiplex PCR; TCRdb keeps only in-frame clonotypes and omits some of them. The sample has tens of thousands of clones, approximately 89% seen once. The data originate from a study of control samples from healthy donors and cancer patients. J lost 4 bases, V lost 4 bases, and 2 bases had no gene match. The CDR3 extends over 14 amino acids. Looked up from germline, CDR1 is SGHDN and CDR2 is FVKESK. The chain uses TRBV14 and TRBJ2-3; TRBD2 matches at 10 bases. This clonotype originated in a woman aged 30 to 39 in good health. The sequencing sample was made of blood. The CDR3 bases are TGTGCCAGCAGCCGACTAGCGGGCGCAGATACGCAGTATTTT. Protein product: CASSRLAGADTQYF.